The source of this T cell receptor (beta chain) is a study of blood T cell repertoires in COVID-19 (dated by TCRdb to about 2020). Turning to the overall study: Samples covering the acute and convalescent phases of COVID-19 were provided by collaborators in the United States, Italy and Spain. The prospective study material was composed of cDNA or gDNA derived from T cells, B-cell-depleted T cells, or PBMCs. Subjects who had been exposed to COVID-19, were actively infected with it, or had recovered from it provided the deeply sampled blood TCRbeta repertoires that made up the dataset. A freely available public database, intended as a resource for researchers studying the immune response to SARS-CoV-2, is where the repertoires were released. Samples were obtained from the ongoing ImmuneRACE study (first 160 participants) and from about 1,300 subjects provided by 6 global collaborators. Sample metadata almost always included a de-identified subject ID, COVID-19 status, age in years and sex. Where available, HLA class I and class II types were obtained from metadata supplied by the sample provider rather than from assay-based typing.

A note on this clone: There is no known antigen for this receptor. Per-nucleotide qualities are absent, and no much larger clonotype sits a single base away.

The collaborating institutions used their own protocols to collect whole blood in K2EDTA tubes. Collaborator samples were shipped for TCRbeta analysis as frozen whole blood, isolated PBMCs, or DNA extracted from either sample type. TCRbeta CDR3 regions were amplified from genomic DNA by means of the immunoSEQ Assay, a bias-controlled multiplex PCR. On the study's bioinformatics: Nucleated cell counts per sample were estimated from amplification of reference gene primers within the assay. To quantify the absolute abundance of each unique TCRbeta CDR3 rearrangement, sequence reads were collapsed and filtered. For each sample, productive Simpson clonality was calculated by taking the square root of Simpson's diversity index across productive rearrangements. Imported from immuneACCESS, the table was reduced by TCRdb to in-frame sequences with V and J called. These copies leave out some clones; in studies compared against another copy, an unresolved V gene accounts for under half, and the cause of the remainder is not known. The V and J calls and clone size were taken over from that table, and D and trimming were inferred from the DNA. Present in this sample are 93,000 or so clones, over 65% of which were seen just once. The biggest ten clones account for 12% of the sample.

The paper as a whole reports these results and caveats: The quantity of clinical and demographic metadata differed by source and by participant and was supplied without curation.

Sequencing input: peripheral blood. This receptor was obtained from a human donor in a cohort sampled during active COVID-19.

The base sequence is TGTGCCAGCAGCGGTAGAGCCTCGAGCTCCTACAATGAGCAGTTCTTC. Its protein is CASSGRASSSYNEQFF. The chain employs TRBV9 and TRBJ2-1; no D gene is confidently identified. From the cysteine through the phenylalanine, the CDR3 covers 16 amino acids. Only CDR3 DNA is held: 48 bases, read in frame from base 1. V loses 3 bases of germline sequence and J loses 0 bases, and the interval between the two ends is 13 bases. CDR1 SGDLS and CDR2 YYNGEE are derived from the germline V gene.